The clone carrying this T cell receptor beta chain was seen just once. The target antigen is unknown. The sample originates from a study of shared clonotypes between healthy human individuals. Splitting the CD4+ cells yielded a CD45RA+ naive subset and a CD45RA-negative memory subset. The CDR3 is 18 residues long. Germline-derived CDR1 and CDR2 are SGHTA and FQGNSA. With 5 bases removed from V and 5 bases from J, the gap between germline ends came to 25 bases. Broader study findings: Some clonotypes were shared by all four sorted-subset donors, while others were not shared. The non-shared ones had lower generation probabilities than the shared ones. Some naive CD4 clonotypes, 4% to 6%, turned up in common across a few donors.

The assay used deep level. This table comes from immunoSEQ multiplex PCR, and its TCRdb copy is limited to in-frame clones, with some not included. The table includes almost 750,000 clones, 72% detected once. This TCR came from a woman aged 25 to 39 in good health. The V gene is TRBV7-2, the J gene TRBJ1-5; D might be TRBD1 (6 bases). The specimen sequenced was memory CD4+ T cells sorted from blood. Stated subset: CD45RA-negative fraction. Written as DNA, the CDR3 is TGTGCCAGCAGCCAAACTGGAGCCGGGGGCAGATTTTATCAGCCCCAGCATTTT. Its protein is CASSQTGAGGRFYQPQHF.